These 4 T cell receptor beta chains were all obtained from the same sample, sequenced in a study of blood T cell repertoires in COVID-19. Generated by immunoSEQ multiplex PCR, the TCRdb table keeps only in-frame clones and is missing some. The sample has fewer than 450,000 clones, roughly 86% seen once. The sequencing sample was made of PBMCs or T cells enriched from blood (not recorded which). Receptors originate from a woman between 40 and 50 years old with acute COVID-19.

The J gene is TRBJ2-3, the V gene TRBV15; TRBD2 is a possible D gene (5 bases). The CDR3 runs to 16 residues. Germline loops: CDR1 LNHNV, CDR2 YYDKDF (reference sequence). V was pared by 0 bases and J by 1 base, with 11 bases between. The CDR3 nucleotides read TGTGCCACCAGCAGAGATCGAGGGTTCGGCACAGATACGCAGTATTTT. It codes for CATSRDRGFGTDTQYF.

The CDR3, as DNA: TGTGCCGTCGGGACTAGCGATCGCAATGAGCAGTTCTTC. This translates into CAVGTSDRNEQFF. This rearrangement joins TRBV24-1 to TRBJ2-1, with 10 positions matching TRBD2. CDR3 length: 13 residues. The trim removed 12 bases at V and 6 bases at J, leaving 7 bases unmatched. CDR1 KGHDR and CDR2 SFDVKD come from the germline V gene.

V usage is TRBV5-5 and J usage is TRBJ1-4; TRBD1 is a possible D gene (6 bases). Germline CDR1 and CDR2: SGHKS and YYEKEE (reference sequence). The length of the CDR3 is 14 residues. Between the trimmed V and J ends, which lost 0 bases and 7 bases, there was a span of 10 bases. CDR3 sequence (DNA): TGTGCCAGCAGCTTGGCAGGGGTGCCTGAAAAACTGTTTTTT. Its protein is CASSLAGVPEKLFF.

The genes are TRBV21-1 and TRBJ2-7; TRBD2, the D gene given by the table, was not confirmed from the DNA. TRBV21-1 is tagged as a pseudogene. CDR3 length: 16 amino acids. The CDR3 nucleotides read TGTGCCAGCAGCTCGATCCGAAACCTAGCGGGAGATGAGCAGTACTTC. Protein sequence: CASSSIRNLAGDEQYF.